A single sample gave rise to the 12 T cell receptor beta chains below, sequenced in a study of cytomegalovirus exposure and HLA in healthy donors. Vbeta (60) and Jbeta (13) primers were used in the PCR. Data came from immunoSEQ multiplex PCR; TCRdb stores just in-frame clones and leaves some out. The sample consists of approximately 130,000 clones, about 85% of them appearing once. The sequencing sample was made of PBMCs. The receptor source for this set is a woman aged 30 to 39 in good health and CMV-seropositive.

The J gene is TRBJ1-1, the V gene TRBV5-1; 9 bases align to TRBD1. The CDR3 runs to 14 residues. V dropped 6 bases and J dropped 3; count of bases not matched to a gene: 6. CDR1 SGHRS and CDR2 YFSETQ come from the germline V gene. The DNA of the CDR3 is TGCGCCAGCACCCTCACAGGGGGCGACACTGAAGCTTTCTTT. Protein product: CASTLTGGDTEAFF.

The chain couples TRBV5-1 to TRBJ1-5, with D possibly being TRBD1 (6 bases). This CDR3 is 16 amino acids long. Trimming pared 5 bases from V and 1 base from J, leaving 16 bases between. Per the germline V gene, CDR1 is SGHRS and CDR2 is YFSETQ. The CDR3 region has the DNA TGCGCCAGCAGAATCGGAGGCAGGGGAAGCAATCAGCCCCAGCATTTT. Translated, it gives CASRIGGRGSNQPQHF.

The genes are TRBV28 and TRBJ1-4, with D perhaps matching TRBD1 (5 bases). CDR1 and CDR2 (germline): MDHEN, SYDVKM. Trimming took 5 bases from V and 0 from J, leaving 19 bases between them. The CDR3 runs 18 residues. The CDR3 reads CASSTSRTFDPTNEKLFF. As DNA, the CDR3 is TGTGCCAGCAGTACATCTCGGACATTTGACCCAACTAATGAAAAACTGTTTTTT. Filled out from reference TRBV28 and TRBJ1-4, the complete variable domain reads DVKVTQSSRYLVKRTGEKVFLECVQDMDHENMFWYRQDPGLGLRLIYFSYDVKMKEKGDIPEGYSVSREKKERFSLILESASTNQTSMYLCASSTSRTFDPTNEKLFFGSGTQLSVL.

In the case of this clone: A read error may account for a junction end that differs from germline. The chain uses TRBV7-9 and TRBJ1-2; D might be TRBD1 (5 bases). In germline, CDR1 is SEHNR, CDR2 FQNEAQ (reference sequence). CDR3 size: 13 residues. The CDR3 bases are TGTTCCAGCAGCTTAGCGCAGGGCTATGGCTACACCTTC. It is translated as CSSSLAQGYGYTF.

V usage is TRBV10-3 and J usage is TRBJ2-7; 9 nucleotides agree with TRBD2. CDR3 length: 15 residues. The V gene's germline CDR1 is ENHRY and CDR2 SYGVKD. The J segment lost 4 bases and the V segment lost 6 bases, leaving 10 bases of the junction unmatched. CDR3 loop: CAISPGAGGRYEQYF. The CDR3, as DNA: TGTGCCATCAGCCCAGGGGCGGGGGGGCGGTACGAGCAGTACTTC.

The chain joins TRBV5-1 to TRBJ1-2; 8 bases match TRBD1. This CDR3 contains 15 residues. The germline V gene encodes CDR1 SGHRS and CDR2 YFSETQ. Trimming took 0 bases from V and 7 from J; bases not matched to a gene: 8. Here the CDR3 reads CASSLASGGMSGYTF. In DNA form, the CDR3 reads TGCGCCAGCAGCTTGGCCTCAGGGGGCATGAGTGGCTACACCTTC.

This chain links TRBV2 with TRBJ2-2; 7 bases are shared with TRBD1. The V and J ends lost 5 bases and 3 bases, in that order; junction bases with no gene match: 3. Germline V CDR1 and CDR2: SNHLY, FYNNEI. This CDR3 has 14 residues. CDR3 loop: CASSSTGHTGELFF. The CDR3 coding sequence is TGTGCCAGCAGTTCGACAGGGCACACCGGGGAGCTGTTTTTT.

The rearrangement joins TRBV6-5 to TRBJ2-2; D possibly corresponds to TRBD1 (5 bases). Trimming cost V 8 bases and J 7 bases, with 8 bases left between them. Germline V CDR1 and CDR2: MNHEY, SVGAGI. The CDR3 loop spans 11 amino acids. The CDR3 sequence is CASRRGGELFF. The CDR3 DNA sequence: TGTGCCAGCCGAAGGGGCGGGGAGCTGTTTTTT.

V and J are TRBV9 and TRBJ2-3; TRBD2 might be the D (7 bases). Germline-derived CDR1 and CDR2 are SGDLS and YYNGEE. V lost 0 bases to trimming and J lost 5 bases, with 10 bases between them. This CDR3 has 14 residues. CDR3 in amino acids: CASSVVGGQDTQYF. For the CDR3, the DNA is TGTGCCAGCAGCGTAGTGGGGGGGCAAGATACGCAGTATTTT.

The chain is built from TRBV7-8 and TRBJ2-2; D not certain. The ends were cut back, 3 bases at V and 8 bases at J, with 7 bases in the middle. Germline-derived CDR1 and CDR2 are SGHVS and FQNEAQ. The CDR3 has 12 amino acids. The CDR3 DNA reads TGTGCCAGCAGCTTCCTCTCTGGGGAGCTGTTTTTT. Translation: CASSFLSGELFF.

V usage is TRBV6-6 and J usage is TRBJ2-7; no definite D call. The CDR3 is made up of 12 amino acids. CDR1 and CDR2 (germline): MNHNY, SVGAGI (reference sequence). The V end was cut by 4 bases, the J end by 6 bases, with 10 bases between. This CDR3 reads CASSLGRSEQYF. The CDR3 bases are TGTGCCAGCAGTTTGGGCAGATCCGAGCAGTACTTC.

The CDR3: CASSLEGGLGTEAFF. The CDR3 DNA reads TGTGCCAGCAGCCTCGAGGGGGGGCTGGGCACTGAAGCTTTCTTT. The chain links TRBV7-3 to TRBJ1-1, with D possibly TRBD1 on 6 matching bases. Germline values: CDR1 SGHTA, CDR2 FQGTGA. The CDR3 consists of 15 residues. V was clipped by 5 bases and J by 4 bases, with 17 bases between them.